Listed below are T cell receptor beta chains from one sample, sequenced in a study of blood T cells in healthy people across ages. Each CDR3 protein is one row after TCRdb ran MiXCR on the 5' RACE reads. The table includes 1.5 million to 1.8 million distinct CDR3 sequences, approximately 39% detected once. The sequenced material came from blood. These receptors originate from a woman aged 18-29 years in good health. Both conserved end residues are part of each CDR3. D genes are given only for firm matches. Clone size, where shown, is once, few, many, or a class for clones that have expanded.

J gene	clone size	D gene	V gene	CDR3 protein
TRBJ1-5	few	.	TRBV6-2/TRBV6-3	CASSYSTDNQPQHF
TRBJ2-1	.	.	TRBV29-1	CSVAEGAGDNEQFF
.	.	.	TRBV5-1	CASSLVLSETQYF
TRBJ2-1	.	.	TRBV10-3	CAIYSGLGYNEQFF
TRBJ1-4	.	.	TRBV25-1	CASSEPGRSNEKLFF
TRBJ1-1	.	.	TRBV29-1	CSVSQGNTEAFF
TRBJ2-1	few	TRBD2	TRBV12-5	CASGPSLAGATGEQFF
TRBJ2-5	few	TRBD2	TRBV5-1	CASSLVVGLAGFEQYF
TRBJ2-3	few	TRBD1	TRBV29-1	CSADRGTDTQYF
TRBJ2-3	.	.	TRBV27	CASSLSRAADTQYF
TRBJ1-2	few	TRBD1	TRBV5-1	CASSFEGAANYGYTF
TRBJ2-1	.	TRBD2	TRBV11-3	CASSYTTSGANEQFF
TRBJ2-3	.	.	TRBV5-1	CASRQSITDTQYF
TRBJ2-3	few	.	TRBV12-3/TRBV12-4	CASTTITDRTQYF
TRBJ1-2	few	.	TRBV20-1	CSVRPSFSGARGYGYTF
TRBJ2-1	.	TRBD2	TRBV3-1	CASSSSPGLAGPTGYEQFF
TRBJ2-7	.	TRBD2	TRBV9	CASSEGLAGDYEQYF
TRBJ2-4	few	TRBD2	TRBV5-1	CASSPSTSKGGKNIQYF
TRBJ2-5	few	.	TRBV6-6	CASSDSSRNEQYF
TRBJ2-1	.	TRBD2	TRBV12-3/TRBV12-4	CASSFKTSGRNEQFF
TRBJ2-6	few	.	TRBV12-3/TRBV12-4	CASSPGGTGFAGANVLTF
TRBJ2-3	.	TRBD1	TRBV7-2	CASSKDRVGTQYF
TRBJ2-1	.	.	TRBV5-1	CASSADSFNEQFF
TRBJ2-7	many	TRBD1	TRBV6-2/TRBV6-3	CASSRYGTVSYEQYF
TRBJ2-3	.	.	TRBV20-1	CSARDGLTDTQYF
TRBJ2-7	.	TRBD2	TRBV4-1	CASSLTETSGSYEQYF